This TCR beta chain is from a study of immune characterization of retroperitoneal liposarcoma. MiXCR, run by TCRdb on the PCR reads, gives a single entry per CDR3 protein. In the table there are some 8,200 distinct CDR3 sequences, about 38% of which are singletons. This CDR3 contains 16 residues. In germline, CDR1 is MNHNS, CDR2 SASEGT. This TCR was recovered from a male donor with retroperitoneal liposarcoma. The V call is TRBV6-1, the J call TRBJ2-1, with 13 bases aligning to TRBD2. TRBJ2-7 matches the DNA end more closely, so the J call is doubtful. The sequencing sample was made of tumor tissue. The CDR3 bases are TGTGCCAGCATCCCGAGAGGACTAGCGGGAGTCCACGAGCAGTACTTC. It translates to CASIPRGLAGVHEQYF.